This is a list of T cell receptor beta chains from one sample in a study of Graves' ophthalmopathy and Graves' hyperthyroidism. One entry per CDR3 protein results from TCRdb running MiXCR on the multiplex PCR reads. The data show fewer than 350,000 distinct CDR3 sequences, 17% seen once. What was sequenced was peripheral blood. The receptor set was obtained from an adult man with Graves' ophthalmopathy. CDR3s include the opening cysteine and the closing phenylalanine or tryptophan. D genes are given only for firm matches. Clone size is shown for a subset of rows, as once, few, many or a class of expanded clone.

j_call: TRBJ1-2; clone_size: many; d_call: .; v_call: TRBV28; cdr3_aa: CASSSVPEIGYTF; cdr3_nt: TGTGCCAGCAGTTCCGTCCCCGAGATAGGCTACACCTTC
j_call: TRBJ2-7; clone_size: many; d_call: .; v_call: TRBV7-2; cdr3_aa: CANSVPSYEQYF; cdr3_nt: TGTGCCAACAGCGTACCCTCCTACGAGCAGTACTTC
j_call: TRBJ1-3; clone_size: .; d_call: .; v_call: TRBV15; cdr3_aa: CATSQRRGLDTIYF; cdr3_nt: TGTGCCACCAGCCAGAGGAGGGGTTTGGACACCATATATTTT
j_call: TRBJ1-6; clone_size: .; d_call: .; v_call: TRBV7-2; cdr3_aa: CASSSLLTSPLHF; cdr3_nt: TGTGCCAGCAGCTCCCTCTTAACGTCACCCCTCCACTTT
j_call: TRBJ1-1; clone_size: many; d_call: .; v_call: TRBV11-2; cdr3_aa: CASSLAWGAEAFF; cdr3_nt: TGTGCCAGCAGCTTAGCGTGGGGGGCTGAAGCTTTCTTT
j_call: TRBJ1-1; clone_size: .; d_call: .; v_call: TRBV20-1; cdr3_aa: CSARAGGDTEAFF; cdr3_nt: TGCAGTGCCAGGGCTGGGGGGGACACTGAAGCTTTCTTT
j_call: TRBJ1-1; clone_size: many; d_call: .; v_call: TRBV20-1; cdr3_aa: CSARAIHLGQDTEAFF; cdr3_nt: TGCAGTGCTAGAGCCATACATTTGGGGCAGGACACTGAAGCTTTCTTT
j_call: TRBJ2-5; clone_size: many; d_call: .; v_call: TRBV7-8; cdr3_aa: CASSLGSGQETQYF; cdr3_nt: TGTGCCAGCAGTCTAGGTAGCGGCCAAGAGACCCAGTACTTC
j_call: TRBJ1-1; clone_size: many; d_call: .; v_call: TRBV4-1; cdr3_aa: CASSQTRTASAFF; cdr3_nt: TGCGCCAGCAGCCAAACCCGGACAGCTTCAGCTTTCTTT
j_call: TRBJ1-2; clone_size: many; d_call: .; v_call: TRBV29-1; cdr3_aa: CSVETTGHYTF; cdr3_nt: TGCAGCGTTGAGACGACAGGACACTACACCTTC
j_call: TRBJ2-7; clone_size: .; d_call: .; v_call: TRBV20-1; cdr3_aa: CSARVYGAQNEQYF; cdr3_nt: TGCAGTGCTAGAGTTTATGGGGCGCAAAACGAGCAGTACTTC
j_call: TRBJ2-7; clone_size: many; d_call: .; v_call: TRBV25-1; cdr3_aa: CASSPSGFYEQYF; cdr3_nt: TGTGCCAGCAGTCCCTCGGGTTTCTACGAGCAGTACTTC
j_call: TRBJ1-3; clone_size: many; d_call: TRBD1; v_call: TRBV12-3/TRBV12-4; cdr3_aa: CASSLPGTGRSGNTIYF; cdr3_nt: TGTGCCAGCAGTTTACCCGGGACAGGCCGGTCCGGAAACACCATATATTTT
j_call: TRBJ2-2; clone_size: many; d_call: TRBD2; v_call: TRBV12-3/TRBV12-4; cdr3_aa: CASSPWTSGRETGELFF; cdr3_nt: TGTGCCAGCAGTCCATGGACTAGCGGGAGGGAGACCGGGGAGCTGTTTTTT
j_call: TRBJ2-2; clone_size: .; d_call: .; v_call: TRBV2; cdr3_aa: CASKITFANTGELFF; cdr3_nt: TGTGCCAGCAAAATAACATTCGCGAACACCGGGGAGCTGTTTTTT
j_call: TRBJ1-5; clone_size: .; d_call: .; v_call: TRBV6-5; cdr3_aa: CASSYGRGYDQPQHF; cdr3_nt: TGTGCCAGCAGTTATGGCAGGGGCTACGATCAGCCCCAGCATTTT
j_call: TRBJ1-5; clone_size: many; d_call: .; v_call: TRBV12-3/TRBV12-4; cdr3_aa: CASSLAGFGQPQHF; cdr3_nt: TGTGCCAGCAGTTTAGCCGGGTTCGGTCAGCCCCAGCATTTT
j_call: TRBJ2-5; clone_size: many; d_call: TRBD2; v_call: TRBV5-1; cdr3_aa: CASSFVSGSVAQYF; cdr3_nt: TGCGCCAGCAGCTTCGTTAGCGGGAGCGTAGCCCAGTACTTC
j_call: TRBJ2-7; clone_size: many; d_call: TRBD2; v_call: TRBV24-1; cdr3_aa: CATSDLTGGRPAYEQYF; cdr3_nt: TGTGCCACCAGTGATTTGACGGGCGGGAGGCCGGCCTACGAGCAGTACTTC
j_call: TRBJ2-5; clone_size: .; d_call: TRBD1; v_call: TRBV28; cdr3_aa: CASSSDRGFQIQETQYF; cdr3_nt: TGTGCCAGCAGTTCCGACAGGGGGTTCCAAATCCAAGAGACCCAGTACTTC
j_call: TRBJ2-7; clone_size: .; d_call: .; v_call: TRBV7-2; cdr3_aa: CASSFQWVGSYEQYF; cdr3_nt: TGTGCCAGCAGCTTCCAGTGGGTAGGTTCCTACGAGCAGTACTTC
j_call: TRBJ2-7; clone_size: many; d_call: .; v_call: TRBV2; cdr3_aa: CASSEPNEYEQYF; cdr3_nt: TGTGCCAGCAGTGAACCTAATGAATACGAGCAGTACTTC